Here is one TCR beta chain with its context. Its antigen is unknown. CD8+CD4-CCR7+CD45RA+ cells were sorted as naive CD8 T cells. Preparation of the bulk TCR libraries relied on previously described methods and listed TCR primers. Each CDR3 protein gets one entry after TCRdb re-called the PCR reads with MiXCR. The sample lists some 96,000 distinct CDR3 sequences; around 24% were seen once. This record belongs to a study of molecular identifiers for immune sequencing clone quantification. General study results and limits: Sizes of clones that are highly expanded could be underestimated (if identical TCR molecules share a barcode). In naive cells, under 1% of molecules belonged to clones above 20 RNA copies, against over 97% in effector cells.

Material: naive CD8+ T cells from blood, with Jurkat cell RNA spiked in. The subset is: FACS-sorted CD8+CD4-CCR7+CD45RA+ naive T cells. The TCR originated in a human donor in good health. Some libraries in this study had Jurkat cell RNA spiked in.

In DNA, the CDR3 is TGTGCCAGTAGACTAGCGGGCTTTGTCGATGAGCAGTTCTTC. Encoded protein: CASRLAGFVDEQFF. The rearrangement joins TRBV19 to TRBJ2-1, with 9 bases aligning to TRBD2. V was pared by 6 bases and J by 8 bases, with 8 bases of the junction left unmatched. Germline-derived CDR1 and CDR2 are LNHDA and SQIVND (reference sequence). The CDR3 is 14 amino acids.